What follows are 20 T cell receptor beta chains derived from one specimen sequenced in a study of monozygotic twins with inflammatory bowel disease (dated by TCRdb to between 2019 and 2020). The library was prepared using 5' RACE. These reads were obtained on an Illumina HiSeq 2500. TCRdb reprocessed the reads, reporting each CDR3 protein sequence once and no DNA. The sample has hundreds of thousands of distinct CDR3 sequences on record. Clones ranked in the top ten supply about 2.4% of the sample. Sequencing used blood. The receptors here all came from a human donor with ulcerative colitis or Crohn's disease, or a healthy co-twin of an affected twin (not recorded which).

The chain carries TRBV6-5 and TRBJ2-7; TCRdb lists TRBD1, though no DNA is available to test this call. CDR3 length: 13 residues. Germline V gives CDR1 MNHEY, CDR2 SVGAGI. The CDR3 is CASSYGGGNEQYF.

The rearrangement uses TRBV5-1 and TRBJ2-3; TCRdb names TRBD1, which stays unverified in the absence of DNA. The CDR3 consists of 15 residues. Germline CDR1 reads SGHRS; CDR2 reads YFSETQ. The CDR3: CASSPDRDSTDTQYF.

This rearrangement joins TRBV3-1 to TRBJ2-5. CDR1 and CDR2 from the germline V gene are LGHDT and YNNKEL (reference sequence). The CDR3 runs to 11 residues. This CDR3 reads CASSQLRDQYF.

The chain joins TRBV30 to TRBJ2-1; the D call from TCRdb, TRBD1, cannot be confirmed without DNA. Looked up from germline, CDR1 is GTSNPN and CDR2 is SVGIG (reference sequence). This CDR3 comprises 15 residues. The CDR3 sequence: CAWSVASGGYDEQFF.

The chain carries TRBV2 and TRBJ2-5; TCRdb names TRBD2, which stays unverified in the absence of DNA. The CDR3 loop spans 14 amino acids. Germline V lookup: CDR1 SNHLY, CDR2 FYNNEI. CDR3 loop: CASSGLEGEETQYF.

The CDR3: CASSFPDRDTEAFF. The rearrangement uses TRBV7-2 and TRBJ1-1; TCRdb outputs TRBD1, but without DNA this stays unchecked. The CDR3 runs 14 residues. Germline V CDR1 and CDR2: SGHTA, FQGNSA. The whole variable domain, filled in from reference TRBV7-2 and TRBJ1-1, reads GAGVSQSPSNKVTEKGKDVELRCDPISGHTALYWYRQSLGQGLEFLIYFQGNSAPDKSGLPSDRFSAERTGGSVSTLTIQRTQQEDSAVYLCASSFPDRDTEAFFGQGTRLTVV.

CDR3 amino acids: CASNLRGLADNEQFF. The chain employs TRBV6-1 and TRBJ2-1; TCRdb's D call, TRBD2, is unchecked because there is no DNA. Germline V CDR1 and CDR2: MNHNS, SASEGT. The CDR3 length is 15 residues.

The chain carries TRBV7-2 and TRBJ2-7; the TCRdb call, TRBD1, lacks DNA for checking. CDR3 length: 14 residues. Germline CDR1 SGHTA, CDR2 FQGNSA. CDR3 in amino acids: CASSQTWASYEQYF.

The J gene is TRBJ2-7, the V gene TRBV19. Germline V gene lookup returns CDR1 LNHDA and CDR2 SQIVND (reference sequence). The CDR3 runs to 13 residues. CDR3: CASRSGRANEQYF.

CDR3 loop: CASSLAIAPGQETQYF. The V and J genes are TRBV7-2 and TRBJ2-5; TCRdb selects TRBD1, and the lack of DNA leaves this call unchecked. This CDR3 is 16 amino acids long. Looked up from germline, CDR1 is SGHTA and CDR2 is FQGNSA.

The chain's CDR3 is CASADREGNEQFF. The chain uses TRBV5-1 and TRBJ2-1; TCRdb gives TRBD1 as the D gene, but with no DNA this cannot be confirmed. The CDR3 has 13 residues. The germline CDR1 and CDR2 sequences are SGHRS and YFSETQ.

V gene TRBV20-1 combines with J gene TRBJ1-5; no DNA is available, so the TRBD1 call from TCRdb remains unchecked. Germline V gene sequence: CDR1 DFQATT, CDR2 SNEGSKA (reference sequence). The CDR3 totals 14 residues. The CDR3 protein is CSAGTGQGAGPQHF.

The V gene is TRBV6-1, the J gene TRBJ1-4; the D call of TRBD1 rests on TCRdb alone, since no DNA is present to check it. Looked up from germline, CDR1 is MNHNS and CDR2 is SASEGT. The CDR3 extends over 16 amino acids. CDR3 sequence reads: CASSEGPGRVNEKLFF.

The chain recombines TRBV5-1 with TRBJ1-1; TCRdb picks TRBD1, but there is no DNA to check that call. The CDR3 consists of 14 residues. The V gene's germline CDR1 is SGHRS and CDR2 YFSETQ. The CDR3 reads CASSFQGWNTEAFF.

The V call is TRBV18, the J call TRBJ1-1. This CDR3 region has 14 residues. From germline, CDR1 is KGHSH and CDR2 LQKENI. The CDR3 spells CASSPLGENTEAFF.

The rearrangement uses TRBV5-1 and TRBJ1-5; TCRdb reports TRBD1, a call that lacks DNA to check it against. The CDR3 spans 17 residues. Germline loops: CDR1 SGHRS, CDR2 YFSETQ. CDR3 amino acids: CASSLAPTGEGNQPQHF.

The V call is TRBV5-1, the J call TRBJ2-1; TCRdb gives TRBD1 as the D gene, but with no DNA this cannot be confirmed. The CDR3 runs 13 residues. The germline V gene encodes CDR1 SGHRS and CDR2 YFSETQ. The CDR3 is CASSLMGASEQFF.

This chain joins TRBV27 and TRBJ2-3; absent DNA, TCRdb's TRBD2 call cannot be checked. CDR3 length: 17 amino acids. CDR1 and CDR2 from the germline V gene are MNHEY and SMNVEV (reference sequence). The chain's CDR3 is CASSHKLATLGWDTQYF.

The CDR3 loop is CASSQGITAGQAYGYTF. The rearrangement uses TRBV4-3 and TRBJ1-2. CDR1 is LGHNA and CDR2 is YSLEER in the germline V gene. The CDR3 contains 17 residues.

The chain uses TRBV5-1 and TRBJ2-1. CDR1 SGHRS and CDR2 YFSETQ come from the germline V gene. The CDR3 sequence is 13 residues long. The CDR3 spells CASSWTSANEQFF. Filled out from reference TRBV5-1 and TRBJ2-1, the complete variable domain reads KAGVTQTPRYLIKTRGQQVTLSCSPISGHRSVSWYQQTPGQGLQFLFEYFSETQRNKGNFPGRFSGRQFSNSRSEMNVSTLELGDSALYLCASSWTSANEQFFGPGTRLTVL.